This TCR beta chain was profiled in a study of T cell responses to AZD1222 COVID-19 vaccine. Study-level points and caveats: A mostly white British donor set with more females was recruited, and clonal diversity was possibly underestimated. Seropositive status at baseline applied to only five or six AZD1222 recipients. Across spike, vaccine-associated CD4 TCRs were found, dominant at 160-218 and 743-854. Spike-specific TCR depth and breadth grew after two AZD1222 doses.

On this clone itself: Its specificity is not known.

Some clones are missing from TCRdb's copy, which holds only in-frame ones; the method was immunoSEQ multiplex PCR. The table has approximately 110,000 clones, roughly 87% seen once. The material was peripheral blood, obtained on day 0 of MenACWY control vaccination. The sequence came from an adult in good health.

As DNA, the CDR3 is TGTGCCAGCAGCCAGCCCTCGGGGGCTGGAAACACCATATATTTT. Its translation: CASSQPSGAGNTIYF. The chain couples TRBV3-1 (or the pseudogene TRBV3-2) to TRBJ1-3, with a weak D call TRBD1 (5 bases). CDR1 is LGHDT, CDR2 YNNKEL, per germline (reference sequence). CDR3 length: 15 amino acids. The V gene lost 3 bases and the J gene lost 2 bases, with 11 bases spanning the gap.